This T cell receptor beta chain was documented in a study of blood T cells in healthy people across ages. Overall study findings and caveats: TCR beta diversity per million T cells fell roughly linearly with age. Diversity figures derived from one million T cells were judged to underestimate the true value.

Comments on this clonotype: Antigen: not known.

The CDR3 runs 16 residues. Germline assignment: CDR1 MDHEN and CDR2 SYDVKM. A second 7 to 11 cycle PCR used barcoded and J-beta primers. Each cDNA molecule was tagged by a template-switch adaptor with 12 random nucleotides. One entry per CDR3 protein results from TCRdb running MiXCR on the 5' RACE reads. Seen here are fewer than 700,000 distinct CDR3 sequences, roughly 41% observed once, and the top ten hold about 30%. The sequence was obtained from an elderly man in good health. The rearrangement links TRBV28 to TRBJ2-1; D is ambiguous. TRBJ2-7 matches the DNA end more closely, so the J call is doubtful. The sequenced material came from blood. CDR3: CASSSLRSVAYNEQYF. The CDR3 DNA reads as TGTGCCAGCAGTTCCCTTAGGAGTGTCGCCTACAATGAGCAGTACTTC.